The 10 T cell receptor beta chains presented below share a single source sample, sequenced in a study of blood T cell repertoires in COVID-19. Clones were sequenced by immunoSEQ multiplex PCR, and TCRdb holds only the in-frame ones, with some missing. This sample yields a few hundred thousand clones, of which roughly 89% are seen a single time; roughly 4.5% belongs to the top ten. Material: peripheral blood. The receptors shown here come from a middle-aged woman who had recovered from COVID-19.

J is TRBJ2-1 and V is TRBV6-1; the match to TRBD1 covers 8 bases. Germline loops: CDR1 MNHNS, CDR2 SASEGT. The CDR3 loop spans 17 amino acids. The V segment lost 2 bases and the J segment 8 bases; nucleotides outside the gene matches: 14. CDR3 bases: TGTGCCAGCAGTGAATCCGGGCTCAGGGGGCGTACCTATGAGCAGTTCTTC. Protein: CASSESGLRGRTYEQFF.

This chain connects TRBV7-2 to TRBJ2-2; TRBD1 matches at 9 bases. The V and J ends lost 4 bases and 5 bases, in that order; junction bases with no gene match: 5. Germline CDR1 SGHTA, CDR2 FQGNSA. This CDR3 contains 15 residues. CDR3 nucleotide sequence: TGTGCCAGCAGCTCCCGACAGGGGGGGACCGGGGAGCTGTTTTTT. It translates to CASSSRQGGTGELFF.

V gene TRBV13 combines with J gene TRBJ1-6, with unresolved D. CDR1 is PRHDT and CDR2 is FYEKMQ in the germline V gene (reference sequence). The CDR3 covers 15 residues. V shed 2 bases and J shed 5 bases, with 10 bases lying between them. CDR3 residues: CASSLFRQDNSPLHF. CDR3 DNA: TGTGCCAGCAGCTTATTTCGCCAGGATAATTCACCCCTCCACTTT.

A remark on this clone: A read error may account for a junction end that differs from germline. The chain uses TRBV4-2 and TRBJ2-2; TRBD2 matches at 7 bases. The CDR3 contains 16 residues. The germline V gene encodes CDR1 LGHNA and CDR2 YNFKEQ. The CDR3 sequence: CASTQGGGMNTGELFF. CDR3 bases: TGTGCCAGCACCCAAGGCGGGGGTATGAACACCGGGGAGCTGTTTTTT.

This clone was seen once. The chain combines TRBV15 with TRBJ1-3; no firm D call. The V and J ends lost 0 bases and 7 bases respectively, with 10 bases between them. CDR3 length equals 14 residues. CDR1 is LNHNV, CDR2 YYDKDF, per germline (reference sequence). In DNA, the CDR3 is TGTGCCACCAGCAGAGATTTGCGGGGTAACACCATATATTTT. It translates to CATSRDLRGNTIYF.

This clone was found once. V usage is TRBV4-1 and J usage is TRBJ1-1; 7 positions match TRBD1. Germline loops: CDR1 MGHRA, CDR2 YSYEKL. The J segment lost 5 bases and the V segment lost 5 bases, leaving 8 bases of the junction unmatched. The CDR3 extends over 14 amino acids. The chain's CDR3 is CASSTRQGRTEAFF. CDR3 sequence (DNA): TGCGCCAGCAGCACCCGACAGGGTAGGACTGAAGCTTTCTTT.

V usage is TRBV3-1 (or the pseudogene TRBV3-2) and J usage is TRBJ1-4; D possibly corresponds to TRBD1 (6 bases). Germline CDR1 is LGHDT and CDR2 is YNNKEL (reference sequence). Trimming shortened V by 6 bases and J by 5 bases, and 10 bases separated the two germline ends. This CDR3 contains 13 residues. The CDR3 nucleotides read TGTGCCAGCAGTGGGGGCGCAAATGAAAAACTGTTTTTT. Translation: CASSGGANEKLFF.

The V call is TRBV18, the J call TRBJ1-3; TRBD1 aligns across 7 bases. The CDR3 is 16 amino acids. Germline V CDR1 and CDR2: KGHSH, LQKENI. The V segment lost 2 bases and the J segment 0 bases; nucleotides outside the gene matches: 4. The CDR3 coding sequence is TGTGCCAGCTCACCAAGGGGGCAGAACTCTGGAAACACCATATATTTT. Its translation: CASSPRGQNSGNTIYF.

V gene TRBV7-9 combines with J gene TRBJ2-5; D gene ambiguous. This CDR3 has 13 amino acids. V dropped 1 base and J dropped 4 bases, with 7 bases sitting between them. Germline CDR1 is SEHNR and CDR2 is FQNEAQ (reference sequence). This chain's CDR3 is CASSLGARETQYF. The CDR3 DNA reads TGTGCCAGCAGCTTAGGGGCGAGAGAGACCCAGTACTTC.

CDR3 sequence: CASSPGGTGVPETQYF. In nucleotides, the CDR3 is TGTGCCAGCAGCCCCGGTGGAACAGGAGTCCCAGAGACCCAGTACTTC. The chain is built from TRBV9 and TRBJ2-5, with D possibly TRBD1 on 5 matching bases. Trimming removed 4 bases at V and 4 bases at J, with 20 bases between. The CDR3 covers 16 residues. Germline V CDR1 and CDR2: SGDLS, YYNGEE.